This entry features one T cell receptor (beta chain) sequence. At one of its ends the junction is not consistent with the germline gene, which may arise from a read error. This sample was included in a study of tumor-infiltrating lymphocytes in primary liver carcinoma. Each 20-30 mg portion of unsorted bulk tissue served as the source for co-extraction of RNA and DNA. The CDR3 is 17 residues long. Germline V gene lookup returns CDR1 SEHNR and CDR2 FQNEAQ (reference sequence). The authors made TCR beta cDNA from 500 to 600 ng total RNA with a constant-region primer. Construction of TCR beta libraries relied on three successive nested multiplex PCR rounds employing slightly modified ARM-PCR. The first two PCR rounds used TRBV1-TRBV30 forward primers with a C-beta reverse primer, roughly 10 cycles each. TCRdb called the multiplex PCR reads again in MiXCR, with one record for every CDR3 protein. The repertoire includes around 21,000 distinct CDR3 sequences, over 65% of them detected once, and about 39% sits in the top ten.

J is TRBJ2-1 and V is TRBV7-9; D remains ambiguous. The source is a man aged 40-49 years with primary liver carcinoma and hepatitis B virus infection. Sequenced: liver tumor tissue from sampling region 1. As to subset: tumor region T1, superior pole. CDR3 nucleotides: TGTGCCGGCAGCTTACCATATCAGAGGCCTAAAACAAGTGAGCAGTTCTTC. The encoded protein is CAGSLPYQRPKTSEQFF. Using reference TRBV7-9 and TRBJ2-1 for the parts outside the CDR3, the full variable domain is DTGVSQNPRHKITKRGQNVTFRCDPISEHNRLYWYRQTLGQGPEFLTYFQNEAQLEKSRLLSDRFSAERPKGSFSTLEIQRTEQGDSAMYLCAGSLPYQRPKTSEQFFGPGTRLTVL.